The 27 T cell receptor beta chains listed next were all sequenced from one sample in a study of a mutant IDH1 vaccine in newly diagnosed glioma. Documented time point: baseline, week 1 (first vaccination visit). Treatment of the sample: pre-vaccination baseline after standard-of-care therapy. The data were produced by immunoSEQ multiplex PCR, yet TCRdb's version contains in-frame clones alone and is incomplete. This sample has 85,000 to 100,000 clones; 85% to 90% occur once, and the top ten carry approximately 0.6%. The specimen comprised PBMCs, sampled from a glioma patient treated with radiotherapy, temozolomide or both. The receptors stem from a woman aged 45-65 years with glioma.

The table lists this clone with a count of one. The rearrangement uses TRBV5-1 and TRBJ2-3; 9 bases match TRBD2. The germline gives CDR1 SGHRS, CDR2 YFSETQ. V shed 6 bases and J 5 bases; nucleotides not matched to a gene: 10. This CDR3 spans 15 amino acids. The CDR3 sequence is CASTQLAGLEDTQYF. For the CDR3, the DNA is TGCGCCAGCACCCAACTAGCGGGCTTAGAAGATACGCAGTATTTT.

V usage is TRBV6-7 and J usage is TRBJ2-1; 8 bases match TRBD2. TRBV6-7 counts as an open reading frame of uncertain function. V gave up 3 bases and J gave up 5 bases; unmatched junction bases: 9. CDR3 length: 16 amino acids. The chain's CDR3 is CASSYCPGGPNNEQFF. CDR3 sequence (DNA): TGTGCCAGCAGTTATTGTCCGGGAGGGCCTAACAATGAGCAGTTCTTC.

The chain is built from TRBV6-1 and TRBJ1-1; 7 positions agree with TRBD1. V gave up 2 bases and J gave up 4 bases; unmatched junction bases: 4. Germline loops: CDR1 MNHNS, CDR2 SASEGT. This CDR3 is built from 14 residues. The CDR3 protein is CASSEQGVGTEAFF. The CDR3 DNA reads as TGTGCCAGCAGTGAACAGGGGGTTGGCACTGAAGCTTTCTTT.

The chain uses TRBV18 and TRBJ2-7; tentative D call: TRBD1 (6 bases). CDR1 and CDR2 (germline): KGHSH, LQKENI. Trimming took 5 bases from V and 0 from J, leaving 11 bases between them. The CDR3 has 14 residues. The CDR3 DNA sequence: TGTGCCAGCTCAGGGGGCCTTAGCTCCTACGAGCAGTACTTC. This codes for CASSGGLSSYEQYF.

The rearrangement links TRBV6-1 to TRBJ2-7; 10 bases fit TRBD1. The CDR3 covers 14 residues. Trimming took 5 bases from V and 7 from J; bases not matched to a gene: 8. In germline, CDR1 is MNHNS, CDR2 SASEGT. CDR3 loop: CASSLGTGVGEQYF. CDR3 sequence (DNA): TGTGCCAGCAGTCTAGGGACAGGGGTGGGGGAGCAGTACTTC.

The chain has TRBV7-8 and TRBJ2-3; weak D call: TRBD2 (5 bases). The CDR3 has 12 amino acids. The V and J ends lost 5 bases and 6 bases respectively, with 9 bases between them. CDR1 is SGHVS and CDR2 is FQNEAQ in the germline V gene. The CDR3 DNA is TGTGCCAGCAGCGAGGGAAGGGATACGCAGTATTTT. Amino acids: CASSEGRDTQYF.

This clone came up once. This chain uses TRBV5-1 with TRBJ1-1; the D gene is possibly TRBD1 (5 bases). The V end lost 0 bases, the J end lost 4 bases, and 13 bases lay between the germline ends. The germline gives CDR1 SGHRS, CDR2 YFSETQ. The CDR3 runs to 15 residues. CDR3 sequence: CASSLEGQGGTEAFF. CDR3 in DNA: TGCGCCAGCAGCTTGGAGGGGCAGGGCGGCACTGAAGCTTTCTTT.

The chain links TRBV29-1 to TRBJ2-5; no clear D gene. The germline gives CDR1 SQVTM, CDR2 ANQGSEA. The CDR3 totals 13 residues. V gave up 5 bases and J gave up 1 base, with 11 bases separating them. The CDR3 protein is CSVRPRAQETQYF. In DNA form, the CDR3 reads TGCAGCGTTCGACCAAGGGCCCAAGAGACCCAGTACTTC.

CDR3 protein: CASSLDDSGEQYF. CDR3 nucleotides: TGTGCCAGCAGCTTGGACGATTCAGGCGAGCAGTACTTC. The chain employs TRBV7-3 and TRBJ2-7; no clear D. Per the germline V gene, CDR1 is SGHTA and CDR2 is FQGTGA. Trimming removed 3 bases from V and 6 bases from J, with 12 bases in between. This CDR3 spans 13 amino acids.

This chain uses TRBV28 with TRBJ2-1, with D possibly matching TRBD2 (6 bases). Germline values: CDR1 MDHEN, CDR2 SYDVKM. CDR3 length: 13 residues. V was cut by 3 bases and J by 6 bases, with 9 bases left in between. CDR3 nucleotide sequence: TGTGCCAGCAGTTTTACTAGCTCCAATGAGCAGTTCTTC. This encodes CASSFTSSNEQFF.

J is TRBJ1-1 and V is TRBV19; no firm D call. The CDR3 has 11 residues. CDR1 and CDR2 (germline): LNHDA, SQIVND (reference sequence). V was pared by 9 bases and J by 3 bases, with 8 bases between. The CDR3 DNA reads TGTGCCAGCCCAGGAGACACTGAAGCTTTCTTT. Protein: CASPGDTEAFF.

The gene calls are TRBV7-9 and TRBJ2-7; possibly TRBD2 for D (6 bases). The CDR3 loop spans 14 amino acids. CDR1 is SEHNR and CDR2 is FQNEAQ in the germline V gene (reference sequence). Trimming stripped 3 bases from V and 3 bases from J, with 12 bases between. For the CDR3, the DNA is TGTGCCAGCAGCTTTGGGGGGTCCGGCTACGAGCAGTACTTC. Translating gives CASSFGGSGYEQYF. Full variable domain (rest looked up from reference TRBV7-9 and TRBJ2-7): DTGVSQNPRHKITKRGQNVTFRCDPISEHNRLYWYRQTLGQGPEFLTYFQNEAQLEKSRLLSDRFSAERPKGSFSTLEIQRTEQGDSAMYLCASSFGGSGYEQYFGPGTRLTVT.

This clone was seen only once. The chain is built from TRBV6-1 and TRBJ2-3, with TRBD2 matching 13 bases. CDR1 is MNHNS and CDR2 is SASEGT in the germline V gene. This CDR3 spans 15 amino acids. Trimming at V came to 5 bases and at J to 5 bases, leaving 4 bases not matched to a gene. CDR3 bases: TGTGCCAGCAGTTCACTAGCGGGAGGGCAAGATACGCAGTATTTT. This translates into CASSSLAGGQDTQYF.

The CDR3 sequence: CASSGQGAYEQYF. In nucleotides, the CDR3 is TGCGCCAGCAGCGGGCAGGGCGCCTACGAGCAGTACTTC. The chain recombines TRBV5-1 with TRBJ2-7; possibly TRBD1 for D (5 bases). This CDR3 is built from 13 residues. In germline, CDR1 is SGHRS, CDR2 YFSETQ. Trimming took off 4 bases at V and 2 bases at J, with 10 bases between the two ends.

The chain has TRBV6-6 and TRBJ2-1; 9 nucleotides match TRBD2. In germline, CDR1 is MNHNY, CDR2 SVGAGI (reference sequence). V lost 8 bases, J lost 2 bases, and 7 bases stayed unmatched. The CDR3 has 15 amino acids. The CDR3 nucleotides are TGTGCCAGCGGGCTAGCGGGACCGACCTACAATGAGCAGTTCTTC. It codes for CASGLAGPTYNEQFF.

The V call is TRBV28, the J call TRBJ2-3, with TRBD1 identical over 8 bases. The CDR3 spans 16 residues. CDR1 and CDR2 from the germline V gene are MDHEN and SYDVKM. Trimming removed 2 bases from V and 2 bases from J; junction bases left unmatched: 6. This CDR3 reads CASSLLTGVYTDTQYF. CDR3 bases: TGTGCCAGCAGTTTACTGACAGGGGTCTACACAGATACGCAGTATTTT.

The V call is TRBV28, the J call TRBJ2-5; 7 bases fit TRBD1. Looked up from germline, CDR1 is MDHEN and CDR2 is SYDVKM. CDR3 size: 14 residues. J lost 2 bases, V lost 4 bases, and 4 bases had no gene match. This chain's CDR3 is CASSSGQTQETQYF. The CDR3 coding sequence is TGTGCCAGCAGTTCGGGACAGACACAAGAGACCCAGTACTTC.

The chain combines TRBV15 with TRBJ2-3; no clear D. V lost 1 base and J 1 base, leaving 12 bases between the germline ends. The CDR3 length is 16 residues. Germline CDR1 and CDR2: LNHNV and YYDKDF (reference sequence). DNA for the CDR3: TGTGCCACCAGCAGAGCGGGCGAGGCGGGCACAGATACGCAGTATTTT. Amino acid sequence: CATSRAGEAGTDTQYF.

The CDR3 bases are TGTGCCAGCAAACAGGCCTTCTCATATGGCTACACCTTC. It is translated as CASKQAFSYGYTF. The gene calls are TRBV28 and TRBJ1-2; tentative D call: TRBD1 (5 bases). Trimming took off 7 bases at V and 5 bases at J, with 14 bases between the two ends. Per the germline V gene, CDR1 is MDHEN and CDR2 is SYDVKM. There are 13 residues in the CDR3.

The chain employs TRBV7-9 and TRBJ2-5, with TRBD2 identical over 11 bases. CDR1 SEHNR and CDR2 FQNEAQ come from the germline V gene (reference sequence). The CDR3 spans 16 residues. V was clipped by 3 bases and J by 4 bases; unmatched bases: 7. In nucleotides, the CDR3 is TGTGCCAGCAGCTTCGGCCTAGGACTAGCGGGAGAGACCCAGTACTTC. This gives the protein CASSFGLGLAGETQYF.

The CDR3 coding sequence is TGTGCCAGCAGTTTAATTTTGGGACAGTTGAACACTGAAGCTTTCTTT. It encodes CASSLILGQLNTEAFF. This chain uses TRBV28 with TRBJ1-1; TRBD1 matches 7 bases. Trimming took 2 bases from V and 0 from J; bases not matched to a gene: 6. This CDR3 comprises 16 residues. Per the germline V gene, CDR1 is MDHEN and CDR2 is SYDVKM.

In this sample, this clone turned up once. This rearrangement joins TRBV27 to TRBJ1-2, with D possibly TRBD1 on 5 matching bases. Looked up from germline, CDR1 is MNHEY and CDR2 is SMNVEV (reference sequence). V lost 3 bases and J lost 8, with 16 bases in between. The CDR3 totals 14 residues. The CDR3 reads CASSFSARAGGYTF. The CDR3 region has the DNA TGTGCCAGCAGTTTTTCGGCCAGGGCGGGCGGCTACACCTTC.

The chain recombines TRBV15 with TRBJ2-2; D call uncertain. Germline CDR1 LNHNV, CDR2 YYDKDF (reference sequence). Trimming removed 0 bases from V and 1 base from J, with 12 bases in between. The CDR3 is 17 amino acids. In DNA form, the CDR3 reads TGTGCCACCAGCAGAGATTATTGGGCGGAGAACACCGGGGAGCTGTTTTTT. It translates to CATSRDYWAENTGELFF.

The CDR3 DNA reads as TGTGCCAGCAGCCTGGGACGGTACTACGAGCAGTACTTC. This codes for CASSLGRYYEQYF. V usage is TRBV5-6 and J usage is TRBJ2-7, with D possibly called TRBD1 or TRBD2 (5 bases each). CDR3 length equals 13 residues. The germline CDR1 and CDR2 sequences are SGHDT and YYEEEE. The V end lost 4 bases, the J end lost 3 bases, and 11 bases lay between the germline ends. Supplemented by reference TRBV5-6 and TRBJ2-7, the full variable domain reads DAGVTQSPTHLIKTRGQQVTLRCSPKSGHDTVSWYQQALGQGPQFIFQYYEEEERQRGNFPDRFSGHQFPNYSSELNVNALLLGDSALYLCASSLGRYYEQYFGPGTRLTVT.

The gene calls are TRBV19 and TRBJ2-1; 10 bases are shared with TRBD2. CDR3 length: 15 residues. Trimming cost V 3 bases and J 7 bases; bases outside gene matches: 6. CDR1 LNHDA and CDR2 SQIVND come from the germline V gene (reference sequence). CDR3 nucleotide sequence: TGTGCCAGTAGTATCGGTAGCGGGGGGTGGAATGAGCAGTTCTTC. This sequence encodes CASSIGSGGWNEQFF. The full variable domain, completed using reference TRBV19 and TRBJ2-1, is DGGITQSPKYLFRKEGQNVTLSCEQNLNHDAMYWYRQDPGQGLRLIYYSQIVNDFQKGDIAEGYSVSREKKESFPLTVTSAQKNPTAFYLCASSIGSGGWNEQFFGPGTRLTVL.

This clone was picked up one time. The chain links TRBV5-6 to TRBJ2-7; 10 bases agree with TRBD2. The CDR3 length is 16 residues. CDR1 and CDR2 from the germline V gene are SGHDT and YYEEEE. With 6 bases clipped from V and 1 base from J, the junction kept 10 bases outside the gene matches. CDR3 in DNA: TGTGCCAGCACCGAGCGGGAGGGCTACCTTTCCTACGAGCAGTACTTC. This codes for CASTEREGYLSYEQYF.

The genes are TRBV9 and TRBJ2-3; 10 bases line up with TRBD2. The germline V gene encodes CDR1 SGDLS and CDR2 YYNGEE. The CDR3 loop spans 20 amino acids. With 4 bases clipped from V and 1 base from J, the junction kept 18 bases outside the gene matches. DNA of the CDR3: TGTGCCAGCAGCCCCCAAATTGAGGTAGCGGGAGGTTTTCGCACAGATACGCAGTATTTT. It encodes CASSPQIEVAGGFRTDTQYF.